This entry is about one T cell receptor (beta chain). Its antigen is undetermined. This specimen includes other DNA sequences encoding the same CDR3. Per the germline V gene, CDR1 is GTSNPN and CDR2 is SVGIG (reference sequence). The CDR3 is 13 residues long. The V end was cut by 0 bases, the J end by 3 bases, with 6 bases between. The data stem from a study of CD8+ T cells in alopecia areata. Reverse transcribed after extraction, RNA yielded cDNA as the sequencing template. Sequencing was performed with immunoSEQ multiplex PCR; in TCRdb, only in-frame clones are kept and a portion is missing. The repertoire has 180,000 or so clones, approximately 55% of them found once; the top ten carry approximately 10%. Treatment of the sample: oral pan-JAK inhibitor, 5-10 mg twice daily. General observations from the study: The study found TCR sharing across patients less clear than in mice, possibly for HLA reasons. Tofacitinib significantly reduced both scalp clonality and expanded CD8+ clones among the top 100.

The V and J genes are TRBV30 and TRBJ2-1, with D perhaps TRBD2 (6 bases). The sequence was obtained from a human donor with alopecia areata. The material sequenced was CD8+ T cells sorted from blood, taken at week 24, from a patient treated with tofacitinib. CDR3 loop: CAWSVGGYNEQFF. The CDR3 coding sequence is TGTGCCTGGAGTGTGGGGGGCTACAATGAGCAGTTCTTC.